These 25 T cell receptor beta chains were all obtained from the same sample, sequenced in a study of molecular identifiers for immune sequencing clone quantification. Each CDR3 protein is one row after TCRdb ran MiXCR on the PCR reads. The sample records 65,000 or so distinct CDR3 sequences, under 20% being singletons. Sample: naive CD8+ T cells from blood, with Jurkat cell RNA spiked in. Regarding subset: FACS-sorted CD8+CD4-CCR7+CD45RA+ naive T cells. These receptors all stem from a human donor in good health. Some libraries in this study had Jurkat cell RNA spiked in.

This clonotype appeared many times. The rearrangement links TRBV20-1 to TRBJ2-5; 8 bases are shared with TRBD2. Germline CDR1 is DFQATT and CDR2 is SNEGSKA (reference sequence). This CDR3 region has 19 residues. The V gene end was trimmed by 1 base and the J gene end by 4 bases; junction bases not matched to a gene: 20. The chain's CDR3 is CSARAYLDQRERIRETQYF. The CDR3 DNA reads TGCAGTGCTAGAGCCTACCTGGATCAGCGGGAGCGGATTCGAGAGACCCAGTACTTC.

This clonotype was found a few times. This chain connects TRBV13 to TRBJ1-1, with unresolved D. V lost 5 bases to trimming and J lost 0 bases, with 13 bases between them. Germline V lookup: CDR1 PRHDT, CDR2 FYEKMQ (reference sequence). The CDR3 consists of 15 residues. CDR3 coding DNA: TGTGCCAGCAGCGCCAAACAGATGATGAACACTGAAGCTTTCTTT. This encodes CASSAKQMMNTEAFF.

This clonotype was counted at least ten times. J is TRBJ2-7 and V is TRBV9; 12 bases agree with TRBD2. Germline V lookup: CDR1 SGDLS, CDR2 YYNGEE. The CDR3 has 14 residues. V dropped 3 bases and J dropped 5; count of bases not matched to a gene: 3. CDR3 region: CASSGGLAGHEQYF. CDR3 sequence (DNA): TGTGCCAGCAGCGGCGGACTAGCGGGACACGAGCAGTACTTC.

To note about this clonotype: This may come from a read error, since a much larger clone is one base off. J is TRBJ1-1 and V is TRBV7-4; D call uncertain. CDR3 length: 12 residues. Looked up from germline, CDR1 is SGHVT and CDR2 is SQSDAQ. This chain's CDR3 is CVSSLSNTEAFF. Written as DNA, the CDR3 is TGTGTCAGCAGCTTGTCGAACACTGAAGCTTTCTTT.

This clonotype was seen many times. This chain connects TRBV29-1 to TRBJ2-1, with 7 positions matching TRBD2. V lost 0 bases and J lost 2; bases outside the gene matches: 13. Per germline, CDR1 SQVTM and CDR2 ANQGSEA. The CDR3 is 18 residues long. The CDR3 reads CSVEDPLRGGSTYNEQFF. CDR3 sequence (DNA): TGCAGCGTTGAAGATCCGCTTAGAGGCGGGAGTACCTACAATGAGCAGTTCTTC.

As for this clonotype: This may come from a read error, since a much larger clone is one base off. J is TRBJ2-1 and V is TRBV28, with 8 positions matching TRBD1. Looked up from germline, CDR1 is MDHEN and CDR2 is SYDVKM. This CDR3 is built from 17 residues. This chain's CDR3 is CTSSSRSDRGTYNEQFF. Here the CDR3 DNA reads TGTACCAGCAGTTCCAGATCTGACAGGGGAACCTACAATGAGCAGTTCTTC.

This clonotype was seen ten or more times. The chain is built from TRBV12-3 or TRBV12-4 and TRBJ2-1; D is undetermined. The CDR3 has 14 residues. V was cut by 4 bases and J by 6 bases, with 13 bases left in between. The CDR3 region is CASSSRREGNEQFF. The CDR3 region has the DNA TGTGCCAGCAGTTCCCGCCGAGAAGGCAATGAGCAGTTCTTC.

With regard to this clonotype: This clone may be a read error of a much larger clone one base away. Here the CDR3 omits its conserved ending phenylalanine or tryptophan, so a read error is the likely source. V usage is TRBV7-2 and J usage is TRBJ2-7; 9 bases map to TRBD2. The CDR3 extends over 15 amino acids. CDR1 SGHTA and CDR2 FQGNSA come from the germline V gene. The J segment lost 2 bases and the V segment lost 8 bases, leaving 10 bases of the junction unmatched. CDR3 DNA sequence: TGTGCCAGCCTTTGGTCCGCGGGAGGGCCCTACGAGCAGTACCTC. Translating it yields CASLWSAGGPYEQYL.

About this clonotype itself: A much larger clone differs by one base, so this may be a read error. In this CDR3 the conserved last residue, phenylalanine or tryptophan, is missing, so a read error is likely. The chain carries TRBV11-2 and TRBJ2-1; 8 nucleotides align to TRBD2. This CDR3 has 15 amino acids. Germline CDR1 SGHAT, CDR2 FQNNGV. V lost 4 bases, J lost 9 bases, and 11 bases stayed unmatched. In nucleotides, the CDR3 is TGTGCCAGCAGCTCCGAATCCGGGAGCGGGAGTGAGCAGTTCCTC. Amino acids: CASSSESGSGSEQFL.

This clonotype has a handful of counts. The chain has TRBV4-1 and TRBJ2-7; no reliable D call. V was pared by 0 bases and J by 3 bases, with 9 bases between. The CDR3 has 14 residues. Germline loops: CDR1 MGHRA, CDR2 YSYEKL. In nucleotides, the CDR3 is TGCGCCAGCAGCCAAGATAGGCTGGGCTACGAGCAGTACTTC. Its protein product is CASSQDRLGYEQYF.

This clonotype was seen a handful of times. The chain employs TRBV29-1 and TRBJ1-2; 8 nucleotides line up with TRBD1. J lost 3 bases, V lost 6 bases, and 9 bases had no gene match. Germline CDR1 SQVTM, CDR2 ANQGSEA. The length of the CDR3 is 14 residues. The CDR3: CSVAPYRGDYGYTF. In DNA form, the CDR3 reads TGCAGCGTGGCCCCCTACAGGGGGGACTATGGCTACACCTTC.

With respect to this clonotype: Given a much more abundant clone one base away, this may be a read error. V and J are TRBV7-9 and TRBJ2-7; D gene ambiguous. Germline V gives CDR1 SEHNR, CDR2 FQNEAQ (reference sequence). The CDR3 runs to 14 residues. This chain's CDR3 is CASSSPLSSYEQCF. CDR3 DNA sequence: TGTGCCAGCAGCTCCCCCCTCAGCTCCTACGAGCAGTGCTTC.

Only one count was recorded for this clonotype. A much bigger clone sits one base away, suggesting this may be a read error. The chain uses TRBV6-6 and TRBJ2-7; maybe TRBD2 (6 bases). CDR3 length: 13 amino acids. Per germline, CDR1 MNHNY and CDR2 SVGAGI (reference sequence). V lost 5 bases to trimming and J lost 2 bases, with 10 bases between them. DNA of the CDR3: TGTGCCAGCAGTGCGGACTATACCTACGAGCAGTACGTC. It specifies CASSADYTYEQYV.

This clonotype was seen at least ten times. The chain recombines TRBV6-6 with TRBJ2-7, with TRBD1 identical over 7 bases. The V gene's germline CDR1 is MNHNY and CDR2 SVGAGI (reference sequence). This CDR3 spans 16 amino acids. Trimming cost V 3 bases and J 5 bases; bases outside gene matches: 13. The CDR3 reads CASSYWRQGKGDEQYF. CDR3 sequence (DNA): TGTGCCAGCAGTTATTGGCGACAGGGAAAGGGAGACGAGCAGTACTTC.

This clonotype was detected ten times or more. The chain carries TRBV19 and TRBJ2-5; TRBD2 agrees at 9 bases. The CDR3 is 16 amino acids. The trim removed 10 bases at V and 2 bases at J, leaving 14 bases unmatched. CDR1 and CDR2 (germline): LNHDA, SQIVND (reference sequence). CDR3 sequence reads: CATRAGGEGLQETQYF. CDR3 nucleotide sequence: TGTGCCACCCGAGCGGGAGGAGAAGGGCTACAAGAGACCCAGTACTTC.

As concerns this clonotype: Since no conserved phenylalanine or tryptophan closes the CDR3, a read error is the likely cause. The DNA is left out, because the CDR3 cannot be placed on it with certainty; the CDR3 is given as TCRdb lists it. J is TRBJ2-5 and V is TRBV3-1. The CDR3 is 14 residues long, counting both termini. Germline CDR1 LGHDT, CDR2 YNNKEL (reference sequence). The chain's CDR3 is CASSHNADLETRYY.

This clonotype has a handful of counts. The chain employs TRBV12-3 or TRBV12-4 and TRBJ2-5, with TRBD2 matching 8 bases. The CDR3 sequence is 16 residues long. Losses at the gene ends were 5 bases for V and 4 bases for J; bases not matched to a gene: 12. CDR3 sequence (DNA): TGTGCCAGCAGTGGGGGCGGCGGTACTAGCGGAGAGACCCAGTACTTC. Its protein is CASSGGGGTSGETQYF.

This clonotype is categorized as medium-sized. CDR3 region: CAWSAGLSTGELFF. For the CDR3, the DNA is TGTGCCTGGAGTGCCGGACTGTCGACCGGGGAGCTGTTTTTT. The rearrangement joins TRBV30 to TRBJ2-2; TRBD2 is a possible D gene (5 bases). Trimming left V 1 base short and J 5 bases short, with 11 bases between. CDR3 size: 14 residues. Germline CDR1 is GTSNPN and CDR2 is SVGIG (reference sequence). The full variable domain, completed using reference TRBV30 and TRBJ2-2, is SQTIHQWPATLVQPVGSPLSLECTVEGTSNPNLYWYRQAAGRGLQLLFYSVGIGQISSEVPQNLSASRPQDRQFILSSKKLLLSDSGFYLCAWSAGLSTGELFFGEGSRLTVL.

This clonotype has ten or more counts. The J gene is TRBJ2-7, the V gene TRBV6-6; D remains unclear. With 2 bases removed from V and 5 bases from J, the gap between germline ends came to 4 bases. This CDR3 has 11 residues. CDR1 MNHNY and CDR2 SVGAGI come from the germline V gene (reference sequence). The CDR3, as DNA: TGTGCCAGCAGTTACCCGGACGAGCAGTACTTC. Translating gives CASSYPDEQYF.

A few counts support this clonotype. This may arise from a read error, as a much more abundant clone is one base away. V is TRBV3-1 and J is TRBJ2-7; the D is unclear. This CDR3 has 15 amino acids. CDR1 is LGHDT and CDR2 is YNNKEL in the germline V gene (reference sequence). V lost 4 bases and J lost 4, with 17 bases in between. CDR3 residues: CASSPLPAEGYEQYF. CDR3 coding DNA: TGTGCCAGCAGCCCTCTTCCTGCGGAAGGGTACGAGCAGTACTTC.

This clonotype was detected many times. The chain uses TRBV4-1 and TRBJ1-6, with D tentatively TRBD1 (6 bases). Trimming took off 2 bases at V and 7 bases at J, with 12 bases between the two ends. This CDR3 contains 15 residues. Germline V gene data show CDR1 as MGHRA and CDR2 as YSYEKL. CDR3 residues: CASSQPGGGNSPLHF. For the CDR3, the DNA is TGCGCCAGCAGCCAACCCGGGGGCGGAAATTCACCCCTCCACTTT.

This chain joins TRBV5-1 and TRBJ2-1; TRBD2 is a possible D gene (6 bases). This CDR3 region has 16 residues. Per germline, CDR1 SGHRS and CDR2 YFSETQ. V was pared by 0 bases and J by 0 bases, with 10 bases between. As DNA, the CDR3 is TGCGCCAGCAGCTTGGATACCGGGAGCTCCTACAATGAGCAGTTCTTC. Translating it yields CASSLDTGSSYNEQFF.

The table lists this clonotype with many counts. The chain uses TRBV4-1 and TRBJ2-4; D remains unclear. With 4 bases removed from V and 6 bases from J, the gap between germline ends came to 16 bases. The V gene's germline CDR1 is MGHRA and CDR2 YSYEKL. CDR3 size: 15 residues. The CDR3, as DNA: TGCGCCAGCAGCCCTCAAGGCGACCATACAAACATTCAGTACTTC. It is translated as CASSPQGDHTNIQYF.

This clonotype was seen many times. V usage is TRBV6-6 and J usage is TRBJ2-2; D unresolved. This CDR3 has 12 residues. Between the trimmed V and J ends, which lost 6 bases and 7 bases, there was a span of 9 bases. Germline loops: CDR1 MNHNY, CDR2 SVGAGI (reference sequence). CDR3 DNA: TGTGCCAGCAGCAAAGTACACGGGGAGCTGTTTTTT. Translating it yields CASSKVHGELFF.

The rearrangement joins TRBV7-9 to TRBJ2-2; D is unresolved. Trimming removed 5 bases at V and 4 bases at J, with 8 bases between. The CDR3 loop spans 13 amino acids. The germline CDR1 and CDR2 sequences are SEHNR and FQNEAQ (reference sequence). The CDR3 DNA reads TGTGCCAGCAGCGAGACGAGCACCGGGGAGCTGTTTTTT. It specifies CASSETSTGELFF.